This is a list of T cell receptor beta chains from one sample in a study of T cells in localized non-small cell lung cancer. The data were produced by immunoSEQ multiplex PCR, yet TCRdb's version contains in-frame clones alone and is incomplete. The sample carries about 41,000 clones, around nine tenths recorded once. This sample comprised peripheral blood, obtained before any cancer treatment. These receptors all come from a female donor over 55 with stage I squamous cell lung carcinoma. Each CDR3 is given with its conserved first and last residue. A D gene is named only where the DNA matches it firmly. Clone sizes are given selectively: once, few, many, or a class where the clone is expanded.

once	TRBJ2-2	.	TRBV6-4	TGTGCCAGCAGTGACTCGGGCCCTAAGAAGGCTTTTTTGTCGAACACCGGGGAGCTGTTTTTT	CASSDSGPKKAFLSNTGELFF
.	TRBJ2-7	.	TRBV6-6	TGTGCCAGCAGCCCGGGGTACAGGGAGCAGTACTTC	CASSPGYREQYF
.	TRBJ2-1	.	TRBV14	TGTGCCAGCAGCCGTCCGACAATTCACAATGAGCAGTTCTTC	CASSRPTIHNEQFF
.	TRBJ1-3	.	TRBV19	TGTGCCAGTAGCGAGAGGGGAAACACCATATATTTT	CASSERGNTIYF
.	TRBJ1-5	TRBD1	TRBV2	TGTGCCAGCTTCCGGGACAGGGGGGTTAGCAATCAGCCCCAGCATTTT	CASFRDRGVSNQPQHF
.	TRBJ2-2	TRBD2	TRBV5-1	TGCGCCAGCAGCTTGGCATTTGGGACTATCACCGGGGAGCTGTTTTTT	CASSLAFGTITGELFF
.	TRBJ2-2	.	TRBV5-1	TGCGCCAGCAGCTTGGGAGGGAACACCGGGGAGCTGTTTTTT	CASSLGGNTGELFF
.	TRBJ1-1	.	TRBV6-6	TGTGCCAGCAGTTACCGACGGACTAACACTGAAGCTTTCTTT	CASSYRRTNTEAFF
.	TRBJ1-2	TRBD1	TRBV19	TGTGCCAGTAGAAGACAGGGAGGTGACTATGGCTACACCTTC	CASRRQGGDYGYTF
.	TRBJ2-1	TRBD2	TRBV27	TGTGCCAGCGCCAGACTAGCGGGACCCTACAATGAGCAGTTCTTC	CASARLAGPYNEQFF
.	TRBJ1-3	TRBD1	TRBV18	TGTGCCAGCTCACCAGGACAGGGGTATGGAAACACCATATATTTT	CASSPGQGYGNTIYF
.	TRBJ2-1	.	TRBV28	TGTGCCAGCAGTTTACGCGAGGAAGGGCAGTTCTTC	CASSLREEGQFF
.	TRBJ1-2	.	TRBV7-2	TGTGCCAGCAGCTTGGCCAGGGGTTATGGCTACACCTTC	CASSLARGYGYTF
.	TRBJ2-5	.	TRBV7-7	TGTGCTAGCAGCTGGGCGGGGGCCGGGGAGACCCAGTACTTC	CASSWAGAGETQYF
few	TRBJ1-2	.	TRBV19	TGTGCCAGTACCCCGGGTGGTTACGGCTACACCTTC	CASTPGGYGYTF
.	TRBJ1-1	TRBD1	TRBV11-2	TGTGCCAGCAGCTCTAAATTAGGCGGGACAGGGGTCATGAACACTGAAGCTTTCTTT	CASSSKLGGTGVMNTEAFF
.	TRBJ1-5	TRBD1	TRBV19	TGTGCCAGTAGTACGGGCGGGACAGGTAGCAATCAGCCCCAGCATTTT	CASSTGGTGSNQPQHF
.	TRBJ2-3	.	TRBV2	TGTGCCAGCAGTGGAACGCGACCCCCCGCAGATACGCAGTATTTT	CASSGTRPPADTQYF
.	TRBJ2-2	TRBD2	TRBV7-8	TGTGCCAGCAGCTTAGGTAGCGGGATGAACACCGGGGAGCTGTTTTTT	CASSLGSGMNTGELFF
.	TRBJ1-5	TRBD1	TRBV5-5	TGTGCCAGCAGCTTGAGTACAGGGGATGTTCAGCCCCAGCATTTT	CASSLSTGDVQPQHF
few	TRBJ2-4	TRBD1	TRBV7-3	TGTGCCAGCAGCTTATCTGGACAGGGGAACATTCAGTACTTC	CASSLSGQGNIQYF
.	TRBJ2-2	TRBD2	TRBV19	TGTGCCAGTAGTGTCTTGACTAGCGGGGCAGGGGAGCTGTTTTTT	CASSVLTSGAGELFF
.	TRBJ1-4	.	TRBV30	TGTGCCTGGACGACAGCCTTTAATGAAAAACTGTTTTTT	CAWTTAFNEKLFF
.	TRBJ2-1	TRBD2	TRBV6-1	TGTGCCAGCAGTGGGGGACTAGCGGGGAATGAGCAGTTCTTC	CASSGGLAGNEQFF
.	TRBJ1-3	TRBD1	TRBV4-2	TGTGCCAGCAGCCAAGGGGACAGGGCTGGAAACACCATATATTTT	CASSQGDRAGNTIYF
.	TRBJ1-5	TRBD1	TRBV2	TGTGCCAGCAGTGCTTGGCAGGGGGCCATTAGCAATCAGCCCCAGCATTTT	CASSAWQGAISNQPQHF
.	TRBJ2-2	TRBD1	TRBV6-6	TGTGCCAGCAGTTACTCCCCAGGGGGCGTCGGGGAGCTGTTTTTT	CASSYSPGGVGELFF
.	TRBJ2-3	TRBD2	TRBV7-6	TGTGCCAGCAGCCCAGCGGGAATTAGCACAGATACGCAGTATTTT	CASSPAGISTDTQYF
.	TRBJ2-1	.	TRBV5-1	TGCGCCAGCAGCTTATTCGATGAGCAGTTCTTC	CASSLFDEQFF
.	TRBJ2-5	TRBD1	TRBV9	TGTGCCAGCAGCACTGGGACAGGGTCGCGACAAGAGACCCAGTACTTC	CASSTGTGSRQETQYF
few	TRBJ2-7	TRBD1	TRBV7-9	TGTGCCAGCGGGGAGACAGGGGACGAGCAGTACTTC	CASGETGDEQYF
.	TRBJ2-7	.	TRBV28	TGTGCCAGCAGTTTTGAGACCCTCAACGAGCAGTACTTC	CASSFETLNEQYF
.	TRBJ2-2	.	TRBV7-2	TGTGCCAGCAGCATGGCTAGAGGTGGGAAGCCCGGGGAGCTGTTTTTT	CASSMARGGKPGELFF
once	TRBJ1-3	TRBD1	TRBV18	TGTGCCAGCTCACTGCAGGGGGGTGCGCCTGGAAACACCATATATTTT	CASSLQGGAPGNTIYF
once	TRBJ2-1	TRBD2	TRBV30	TGTGCCTGGAACTCTCGGGTTAGCGGGAGGGCCAAGAATGAGCAGTTCTTC	CAWNSRVSGRAKNEQFF
.	TRBJ2-7	.	TRBV20-1	TGCAGTGCTAGACAGGGAACCGGGCAGTACTTC	CSARQGTGQYF
.	TRBJ1-2	TRBD1	TRBV18	TGTGCCAGCTCACCAAGGACAGGGGGCAATGGCTACACCTTC	CASSPRTGGNGYTF
.	TRBJ2-2	TRBD2	TRBV5-1	TGCGCCAGCAGCTTGTGGGCCGGGACTAGCGGGACGAACACCGGGGAGCTGTTTTTT	CASSLWAGTSGTNTGELFF
.	TRBJ1-2	.	TRBV18	TGTGCCAGCTCAATTTCCGGGGAGCGAGGAGGCTACACCTTC	CASSISGERGGYTF
.	TRBJ2-3	.	TRBV6-4	TGTGCCAGCAGTATGACTGGAAGAGAGAGGTCGGATACGCAGTATTTT	CASSMTGRERSDTQYF
.	TRBJ2-7	TRBD1	TRBV30	TGTGCCTGGAGTCAGGACAGGGGGCTTTACGAGCAGTACTTC	CAWSQDRGLYEQYF
.	TRBJ1-3	.	TRBV7-2	TGTGCCAGCAGCGCGACGGGGACTGGAAACACCATATATTTT	CASSATGTGNTIYF
.	TRBJ1-5	TRBD1	TRBV30	TGTGCCTGGAGTGAGGGGGCGTTTCAGCCCCAGCATTTT	CAWSEGAFQPQHF
.	TRBJ2-7	.	TRBV7-7	TGTGCCAGCAGCTTAAAGGCAGGGGTTCCCTACGAGCAGTACTTC	CASSLKAGVPYEQYF
.	TRBJ2-4	.	TRBV5-6	TGTGCCAGCAGCTCTCCAGGGGACAAAATTCAGTACTTC	CASSSPGDKIQYF
once	TRBJ2-5	TRBD1	TRBV30	TGTGCCTGGAGTTGGGACAGTGGGGAGACCCAGTACTTC	CAWSWDSGETQYF
.	TRBJ2-5	.	TRBV11-2	TGTGCCAGCAGCTGGGCCGGGACCCACCAAGAGACCCAGTACTTC	CASSWAGTHQETQYF
.	TRBJ2-5	TRBD2	TRBV30	TGTGCCTGGAGTGTACCTTCGGGCGGGAGGGCCAGCGAGACCCAGTACTTC	CAWSVPSGGRASETQYF